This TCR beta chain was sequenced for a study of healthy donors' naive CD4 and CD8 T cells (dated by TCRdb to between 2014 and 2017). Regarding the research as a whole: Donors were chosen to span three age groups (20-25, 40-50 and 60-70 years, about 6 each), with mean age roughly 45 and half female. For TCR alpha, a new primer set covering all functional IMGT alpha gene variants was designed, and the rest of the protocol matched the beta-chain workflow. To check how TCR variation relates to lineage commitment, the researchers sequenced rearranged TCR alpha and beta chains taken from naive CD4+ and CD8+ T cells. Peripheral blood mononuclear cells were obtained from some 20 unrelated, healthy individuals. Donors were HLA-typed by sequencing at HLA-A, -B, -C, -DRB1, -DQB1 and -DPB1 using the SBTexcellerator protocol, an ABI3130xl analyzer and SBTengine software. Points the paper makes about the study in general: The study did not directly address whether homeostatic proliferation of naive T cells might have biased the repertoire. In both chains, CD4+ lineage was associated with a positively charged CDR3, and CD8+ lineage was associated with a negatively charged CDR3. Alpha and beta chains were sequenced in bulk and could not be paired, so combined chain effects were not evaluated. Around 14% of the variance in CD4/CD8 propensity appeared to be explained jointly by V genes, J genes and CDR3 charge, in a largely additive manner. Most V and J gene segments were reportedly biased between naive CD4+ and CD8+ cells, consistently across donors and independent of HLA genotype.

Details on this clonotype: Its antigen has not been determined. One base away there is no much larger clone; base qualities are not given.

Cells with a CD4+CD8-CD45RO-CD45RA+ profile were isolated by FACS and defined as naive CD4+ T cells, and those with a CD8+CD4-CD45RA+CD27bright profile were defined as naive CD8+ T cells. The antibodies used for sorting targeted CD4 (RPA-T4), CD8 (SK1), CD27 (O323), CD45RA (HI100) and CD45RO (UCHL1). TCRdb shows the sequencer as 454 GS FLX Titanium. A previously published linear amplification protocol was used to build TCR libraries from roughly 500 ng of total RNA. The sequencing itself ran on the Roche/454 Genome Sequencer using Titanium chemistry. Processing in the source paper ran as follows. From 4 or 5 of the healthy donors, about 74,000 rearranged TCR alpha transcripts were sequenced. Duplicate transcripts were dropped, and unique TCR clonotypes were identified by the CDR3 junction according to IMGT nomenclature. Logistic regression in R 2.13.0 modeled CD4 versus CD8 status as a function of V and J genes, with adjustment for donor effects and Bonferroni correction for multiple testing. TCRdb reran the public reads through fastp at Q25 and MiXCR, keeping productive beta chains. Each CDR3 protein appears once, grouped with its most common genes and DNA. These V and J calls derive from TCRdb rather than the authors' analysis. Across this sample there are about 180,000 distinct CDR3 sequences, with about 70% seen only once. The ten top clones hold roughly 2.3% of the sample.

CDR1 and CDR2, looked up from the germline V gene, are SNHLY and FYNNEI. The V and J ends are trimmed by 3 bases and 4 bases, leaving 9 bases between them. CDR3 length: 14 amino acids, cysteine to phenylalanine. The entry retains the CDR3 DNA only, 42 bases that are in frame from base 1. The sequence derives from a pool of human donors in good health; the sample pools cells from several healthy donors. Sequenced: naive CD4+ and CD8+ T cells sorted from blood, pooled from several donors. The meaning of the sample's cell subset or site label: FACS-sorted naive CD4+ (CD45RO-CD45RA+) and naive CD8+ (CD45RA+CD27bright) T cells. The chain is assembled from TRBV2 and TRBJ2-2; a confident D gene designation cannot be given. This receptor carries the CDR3 CASSERQLTGELFF. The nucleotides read TGTGCCAGCAGTGAGAGGCAGCTCACCGGGGAGCTGTTTTTT.